This T cell receptor (beta chain) was identified during a study of blood T cells in healthy people across ages. Germline V gives CDR1 SGHDT, CDR2 YYEEEE. The CDR3 extends over 16 amino acids. The second PCR ran roughly 6 to 12 cycles with a sample-barcoded 5' primer and J-beta primers. TCRdb called the 5' RACE reads again in MiXCR, with one record for every CDR3 protein. The data hold 1.5 million to 2 million distinct CDR3 sequences, with around 48% observed a single time. Isolating PBMCs gave at least 6 million of these cells per sample. On this clonotype: Relative to the germline gene, one junction end is altered; a read error may explain this.

The sequence was obtained from a woman aged 40 to 49 in good health. The chain joins TRBV5-6 to TRBJ1-5; possible D gene TRBD1, 5 bases. The sequenced sample was blood. In DNA form, the CDR3 reads TGTGCCAGCAGATTGGCGGGGGAATATCAGGGTCAGCCCCAGCATTTT. Translation: CASRLAGEYQGQPQHF.